This is a list of T cell receptor beta chains from one sample in a study of T cell responses to AZD1222 COVID-19 vaccine. TCRdb keeps only in-frame clones here, not all; method: immunoSEQ multiplex PCR. The sample has under 200,000 clones; around 90% are singletons. The sequenced sample was peripheral blood, obtained 28 days after the second AZD1222 dose. The receptor set was obtained from an adult who received the AZD1222 COVID-19 vaccine. CDR3s include the opening cysteine and the closing phenylalanine or tryptophan. A D gene is named only where the DNA matches it firmly. Some rows mark clone size as missing; the rest say once, few, many or name a class of expanded clone.

D: .
size: .
J: TRBJ1-2
V: TRBV2
CDR3: CASSEGLEGGYTF
DNA: TGTGCCAGCAGTGAGGGGTTAGAGGGGGGCTACACCTTC

D: .
size: .
J: TRBJ2-7
V: TRBV23-1
CDR3: CASSQVDEQYF
DNA: TGCGCCAGCAGTCAAGTAGACGAGCAGTACTTC

D: TRBD1
size: .
J: TRBJ1-1
V: TRBV11-2
CDR3: CASSPGGLSTEAFF
DNA: TGTGCCAGCAGCCCAGGGGGGCTGAGCACTGAAGCTTTCTTT

D: TRBD1
size: .
J: TRBJ1-2
V: TRBV11-2
CDR3: CASSPDRGLGYTF
DNA: TGTGCCAGCAGCCCGGACAGGGGGCTAGGCTACACCTTC

D: TRBD1
size: .
J: TRBJ1-1
V: TRBV7-8
CDR3: CASSFTGTGDTEAFF
DNA: TGTGCCAGCAGCTTTACCGGGACAGGGGACACTGAAGCTTTCTTT

D: TRBD2
size: .
J: TRBJ2-1
V: TRBV7-8
CDR3: CASSRLATEQFF
DNA: TGTGCCAGCAGCCGACTAGCGACTGAGCAGTTCTTC

D: TRBD1
size: .
J: TRBJ1-5
V: TRBV27
CDR3: CASSSTGRVQPQHF
DNA: TGTGCCAGCAGTTCGACAGGGAGGGTTCAGCCCCAGCATTTT

D: .
size: .
J: TRBJ2-1
V: TRBV28
CDR3: CASSIRGLTGSYNEQFF
DNA: TGTGCCAGCAGCATAAGGGGGTTGACAGGCTCCTACAATGAGCAGTTCTTC

D: TRBD1
size: few
J: TRBJ1-6
V: TRBV7-8
CDR3: CASSSDRGNSPLHF
DNA: TGTGCCAGCAGCTCGGACAGGGGTAATTCACCCCTCCACTTT

D: TRBD1
size: .
J: TRBJ1-2
V: TRBV5-4
CDR3: CASSLAGSGGPGYGYTF
DNA: TGTGCCAGCAGCTTGGCTGGATCAGGGGGCCCGGGCTATGGCTACACCTTC

D: .
size: .
J: TRBJ2-1
V: TRBV4-1
CDR3: CASSQGVGVLYRSDEQFF
DNA: TGCGCCAGCAGCCAAGGGGTGGGTGTGTTGTACAGGAGCGATGAGCAGTTCTTC

D: .
size: .
J: TRBJ1-1
V: TRBV2
CDR3: CASHVGTNTEAFF
DNA: TGTGCCAGCCATGTAGGGACGAACACTGAAGCTTTCTTT

D: .
size: once
J: TRBJ1-6
V: TRBV5-1
CDR3: CASSLQYSYNSPLHF
DNA: TGCGCCAGCAGTTTACAATATTCCTATAATTCACCCCTCCACTTT

D: .
size: .
J: TRBJ2-7
V: TRBV11-2
CDR3: CASSLDRGPLFYEQYF
DNA: TGTGCCAGCAGCTTAGACAGAGGGCCGCTTTTCTACGAGCAGTACTTC

D: TRBD2
size: .
J: TRBJ2-7
V: TRBV23-1
CDR3: CASSQFRAGGTGEQYF
DNA: TGCGCCAGCAGTCAATTCCGGGCGGGGGGAACGGGCGAGCAGTACTTC

D: .
size: .
J: TRBJ1-5
V: TRBV19
CDR3: CASSMSHAFNQPQHF
DNA: TGTGCCAGTAGTATGAGTCATGCCTTTAATCAGCCCCAGCATTTT

D: .
size: .
J: TRBJ1-2
V: TRBV3-1/TRBV3-2
CDR3: CASSGRPSSYGYTF
DNA: TGTGCCAGCAGCGGGAGACCATCTAGCTATGGCTACACCTTC

D: .
size: .
J: TRBJ2-3
V: TRBV19
CDR3: CATRDTTSTDTQYF
DNA: TGTGCCACCCGGGACACCACTAGCACAGATACGCAGTATTTT

D: TRBD1
size: .
J: TRBJ1-1
V: TRBV14
CDR3: CASSRRPGQGVNTEAFF
DNA: TGTGCCAGCAGCCGTCGACCGGGACAGGGTGTGAACACTGAAGCTTTCTTT

D: .
size: .
J: TRBJ1-1
V: TRBV27
CDR3: CASSFRGKHTEAFF
DNA: TGTGCCAGCAGTTTCCGGGGGAAGCACACTGAAGCTTTCTTT

D: .
size: .
J: TRBJ1-2
V: TRBV3-1/TRBV3-2
CDR3: CASSPLGPGDYGYTF
DNA: TGTGCCAGCAGCCCCCTCGGGCCTGGGGACTATGGCTACACCTTC

D: TRBD1
size: .
J: TRBJ1-2
V: TRBV6-6
CDR3: CASSRGQENYGYTF
DNA: TGTGCCAGCAGCAGGGGGCAGGAAAACTATGGCTACACCTTC

D: .
size: .
J: TRBJ2-3
V: TRBV13
CDR3: CASSLPGTDTQYF
DNA: TGTGCCAGCAGCTTACCCGGGACAGATACGCAGTATTTT

D: .
size: .
J: TRBJ2-5
V: TRBV2
CDR3: CASSVATQETQYF
DNA: TGTGCCAGCAGTGTAGCTACCCAAGAGACCCAGTACTTC

D: .
size: .
J: TRBJ1-5
V: TRBV6-1
CDR3: CASSEFRQGNQPQHF
DNA: TGTGCCAGCAGTGAATTTCGGCAGGGGAATCAGCCCCAGCATTTT

D: .
size: .
J: TRBJ2-7
V: TRBV30
CDR3: CAWSPGGTSYEQYF
DNA: TGTGCCTGGAGTCCCGGGGGCACCTCCTACGAGCAGTACTTC

D: TRBD1
size: .
J: TRBJ1-4
V: TRBV4-1
CDR3: CASSPYRGPNEKLFF
DNA: TGCGCCAGCAGCCCATACAGGGGCCCTAATGAAAAACTGTTTTTT

D: TRBD1
size: .
J: TRBJ2-4
V: TRBV3-1/TRBV3-2
CDR3: CASSHRDRAKNIQYF
DNA: TGTGCCAGCAGTCACCGGGACAGGGCCAAAAACATTCAGTACTTC

D: .
size: once
J: TRBJ2-7
V: TRBV5-4
CDR3: CASSLERGYEQYF
DNA: TGTGCCAGCAGCTTGGAGAGGGGCTACGAGCAGTACTTC

D: .
size: once
J: TRBJ2-7
V: TRBV27
CDR3: CASSTSSWALSYEQYF
DNA: TGTGCCAGCAGCACCTCCTCCTGGGCCCTCTCCTACGAGCAGTACTTC

D: .
size: .
J: TRBJ2-7
V: TRBV30
CDR3: CAWSAGDSSYEQYF
DNA: TGTGCCTGGAGTGCGGGGGACAGCTCCTACGAGCAGTACTTC

D: TRBD1
size: .
J: TRBJ2-6
V: TRBV28
CDR3: CASSSGTVSFGANVLTF
DNA: TGTGCCAGCAGTTCCGGGACAGTTTCGTTCGGGGCCAACGTCCTGACTTTC

D: TRBD2
size: .
J: TRBJ2-3
V: TRBV5-1
CDR3: CASSLGTNTDTQYF
DNA: TGCGCCAGCAGCCTCGGGACTAACACAGATACGCAGTATTTT

D: TRBD2
size: .
J: TRBJ2-1
V: TRBV27
CDR3: CASSKIAPGLVSTFF
DNA: TGTGCCAGCAGTAAAATAGCACCGGGACTAGTGTCCACGTTCTTC

D: TRBD1
size: .
J: TRBJ2-1
V: TRBV4-3
CDR3: CASSQRDRANEQFF
DNA: TGCGCCAGCAGCCAACGCGACAGGGCGAATGAGCAGTTCTTC

D: .
size: .
J: TRBJ1-5
V: TRBV28
CDR3: CASSLGPLKAQHF
DNA: TGTGCCAGCAGTTTGGGACCCTTAAAGGCCCAGCATTTT

D: .
size: .
J: TRBJ1-1
V: TRBV20-1
CDR3: CSARGVGEAFF
DNA: TGCAGTGCCAGAGGGGTCGGTGAAGCTTTCTTT

D: .
size: .
J: TRBJ1-2
V: TRBV5-5
CDR3: CASSWNGDYGYTF
DNA: TGTGCCAGCAGCTGGAACGGGGACTATGGCTACACCTTC

D: TRBD2
size: .
J: TRBJ2-7
V: TRBV6-1
CDR3: CASSEPTSGIYEQYF
DNA: TGTGCCAGCAGTGAACCGACTAGCGGAATCTACGAGCAGTACTTC

D: .
size: .
J: TRBJ1-3
V: TRBV4-3
CDR3: CASSQDKGTVSGNTIYF
DNA: TGCGCCAGCAGCCAAGATAAGGGCACCGTCTCTGGAAACACCATATATTTT